This T cell receptor beta chain is from a study of graft-versus-host responses after intestinal transplantation. Study-wide results and limits: Some GvH clones were seen earlier in gut or blood, suggesting intestinal origin. Early post-transplant HvG declines were associated with peak circulating GvH clone levels.

This clone turned up a few times. CFSE-labeled responder cells (about 200,000) were plated with about 200,000 irradiated, violet-dye-labeled stimulator cells. Proliferating CFSE-low CD3+CD4+ and CD3+CD8+ responders were sorted after the reaction. The J segment lost 5 bases and the V segment lost 10 bases, leaving 10 bases of the junction unmatched. CDR1 and CDR2 (germline): LNHDA, SQIVND (reference sequence). The CDR3 spans 15 residues. Clones were sequenced by immunoSEQ multiplex PCR, and TCRdb holds only the in-frame ones, with some missing. The sample shows roughly 25,000 clones, under 45% of them seen only once.

The sequencing here drew on alloreactive CD4+ T cells from a mixed lymphocyte reaction culture, taken before intestinal transplant. The sample's subset: CFSE-low proliferating T cells sorted from roughly 6-day pre-transplant mixed lymphocyte reaction (GvH or HvG direction). The receptor was derived from a human patient who received an intestinal transplant. The chain joins TRBV19 to TRBJ2-3, with 12 bases fitting TRBD2. The DNA of the CDR3 is TGTGCCACAAAGACTAGCGGGAGAGCGGGAGATACGCAGTATTTT. Translated: CATKTSGRAGDTQYF.